Listed below are T cell receptor beta chains from one sample, sequenced in a study of CD8 T cells in ankylosing spondylitis. TCRdb itself ran the 5' RACE reads through MiXCR, one entry per CDR3 protein. This sample has about 540,000 distinct CDR3 sequences, with about 13% found just once. Sequences were obtained from blood, either unsorted or a sorted T cell fraction (not recorded which). The source is a male donor with ankylosing spondylitis. Each CDR3 is given with its conserved first and last residue. Fields, in order: CDR3 DNA, CDR3 protein, V gene, clone size, D gene, J gene. A D gene is named only where the DNA matches it firmly. Some rows mark clone size as missing; the rest say once, few, many or name a class of expanded clone.

cdr3_nt: TGCAGCGTTGAGGCTCCAGGAAACACCATATATTTT
cdr3_aa: CSVEAPGNTIYF
v_call: TRBV29-1
clone_size: few
d_call: .
j_call: TRBJ1-3

cdr3_nt: TGTGCCAGCAGCTTAGCGGGGGGGGCCAATGAGCAGTTCTTC
cdr3_aa: CASSLAGGANEQFF
v_call: TRBV7-9
clone_size: many
d_call: .
j_call: TRBJ2-1

cdr3_nt: TGCGCCAGCAGCCAAGAACCAGGGGGGCGCACTGAAGCTTTCTTT
cdr3_aa: CASSQEPGGRTEAFF
v_call: TRBV4-1
clone_size: few
d_call: TRBD1
j_call: TRBJ1-1

cdr3_nt: TGTGCCAGCAGCTTTACAGGGGCAGACACCGGGGAGCTGTTTTTT
cdr3_aa: CASSFTGADTGELFF
v_call: TRBV5-6
clone_size: many
d_call: TRBD1
j_call: TRBJ2-2

cdr3_nt: TGTGCCAGCAGACAGGGGGAAACTGAAGCTTTCTTT
cdr3_aa: CASRQGETEAFF
v_call: TRBV28
clone_size: .
d_call: TRBD1
j_call: TRBJ1-1

cdr3_nt: TGCAGCGTCGGTCAGCCGGGACAGGGTAACTATGGCTACACCTTC
cdr3_aa: CSVGQPGQGNYGYTF
v_call: TRBV29-1
clone_size: many
d_call: TRBD1
j_call: TRBJ1-2

cdr3_nt: TGCAGTGCTGATACCGGGACAGGAGGTGAAAAACTGTTTTTT
cdr3_aa: CSADTGTGGEKLFF
v_call: TRBV20-1
clone_size: few
d_call: TRBD1
j_call: TRBJ1-4

cdr3_nt: TGCAGTGCTAGACAGGCCAACTATGGCTACACCTTC
cdr3_aa: CSARQANYGYTF
v_call: TRBV20-1
clone_size: .
d_call: .
j_call: TRBJ1-2

cdr3_nt: TGCAGTGCGACGGGACAGCAGAACCAAGAGACCCAGTACTTC
cdr3_aa: CSATGQQNQETQYF
v_call: TRBV20-1
clone_size: many
d_call: TRBD1
j_call: TRBJ2-5

cdr3_nt: TGTGCCACCAGCAGAGATCGATTGTTCTCCTACGAGCAGTACTTC
cdr3_aa: CATSRDRLFSYEQYF
v_call: TRBV15
clone_size: .
d_call: .
j_call: TRBJ2-7

cdr3_nt: TGCGCCAGCAGCCCGAGCAGTTCCAGCTCCTATAATTCACCCCTCCACTTT
cdr3_aa: CASSPSSSSSYNSPLHF
v_call: TRBV5-1
clone_size: few
d_call: .
j_call: TRBJ1-6

cdr3_nt: TGTGCCAGCAGCTTGGCGCTCCCAGGGGTGAACACTGAAGCTTTCTTT
cdr3_aa: CASSLALPGVNTEAFF
v_call: TRBV5-5
clone_size: .
d_call: .
j_call: TRBJ1-1

cdr3_nt: TGCAGTGCTAGCGGGGTGTGGGGCGACTTACTTCACTACGAGCAGTACTTC
cdr3_aa: CSASGVWGDLLHYEQYF
v_call: TRBV20-1
clone_size: .
d_call: .
j_call: TRBJ2-7